This is a list of T cell receptor beta chains from one sample in a study of beta chain features in type 1 diabetes. Data came from immunoSEQ multiplex PCR; TCRdb stores just in-frame clones and leaves some out. The sample lists roughly 400,000 clones, 8% to 10% seen once, with approximately 0.6% in the top ten. Sequencing was carried out using central memory CD4+ T cells from blood. The receptors here all came from a young man with type 1 diabetes. Both conserved end residues are part of each CDR3. D genes are given only for firm matches. A row's size may be missing; if present it is once, few, many or a size class.

CDR3nt: TGCGCCAGCAGCTTAGTTTTGTCAGGGGGGCACGAGCAGTACTTC
CDR3aa: CASSLVLSGGHEQYF
v_gene: TRBV5-1
d_gene: -
j_gene: TRBJ2-7
abundance: -

CDR3nt: TGTGCCAGCAGTTTAATGGGGGATCAGCCCCAGCATTTT
CDR3aa: CASSLMGDQPQHF
v_gene: TRBV28
d_gene: -
j_gene: TRBJ1-5
abundance: few

CDR3nt: TGCGCCAGCAGCCAAGATTTACAGGGAGCCTACGAGCAGTACTTC
CDR3aa: CASSQDLQGAYEQYF
v_gene: TRBV4-3
d_gene: -
j_gene: TRBJ2-7
abundance: many

CDR3nt: TGTGCCAGCAGTGCGGGACAGCTCAACTATGGCTACACCTTC
CDR3aa: CASSAGQLNYGYTF
v_gene: TRBV6-6
d_gene: TRBD1
j_gene: TRBJ1-2
abundance: few

CDR3nt: TGTGCCAGCAGCCCCGGGACAGGGAGACAAGAGACCCAGTACTTC
CDR3aa: CASSPGTGRQETQYF
v_gene: TRBV11-1
d_gene: TRBD1
j_gene: TRBJ2-5
abundance: -

CDR3nt: TGTGCCTCCCTCCGGGGCGGGAACACTGAAGCTTTCTTT
CDR3aa: CASLRGGNTEAFF
v_gene: TRBV28
d_gene: -
j_gene: TRBJ1-1
abundance: -

CDR3nt: TGTGCCAGCAGCACTAGGGGGGCCCAGGATGGCTACACCTTC
CDR3aa: CASSTRGAQDGYTF
v_gene: TRBV7-2
d_gene: -
j_gene: TRBJ1-2
abundance: -

CDR3nt: TGTGCCAGCAGCCTAACCTGGGACAAGGGTTACGAGCAGTACTTC
CDR3aa: CASSLTWDKGYEQYF
v_gene: TRBV7-2
d_gene: -
j_gene: TRBJ2-7
abundance: few

CDR3nt: TGCGCCAGCAGCTTGGATGGGGTCTCCCAAGAGACCCAGTACTTC
CDR3aa: CASSLDGVSQETQYF
v_gene: TRBV5-1
d_gene: -
j_gene: TRBJ2-5
abundance: -

CDR3nt: TGTGCCAGCAGTTACTCTGGGGTTCTAGGCACTGAAGCTTTCTTT
CDR3aa: CASSYSGVLGTEAFF
v_gene: TRBV6-6
d_gene: -
j_gene: TRBJ1-1
abundance: -

CDR3nt: TGTGCCAGCAGCCCATCAGGGACTAGACTGCACGAGCAGTACTTC
CDR3aa: CASSPSGTRLHEQYF
v_gene: TRBV7-2
d_gene: TRBD2
j_gene: TRBJ2-7
abundance: -

CDR3nt: TGTGCCAGCAGCCAAGAACGAGCAACTAATGAAAAACTGTTTTTT
CDR3aa: CASSQERATNEKLFF
v_gene: TRBV4-2
d_gene: -
j_gene: TRBJ1-4
abundance: few

CDR3nt: TGTGCCAGCAGTCGAGTTTCTAGGGAGACCCAGTACTTC
CDR3aa: CASSRVSRETQYF
v_gene: TRBV6-1
d_gene: -
j_gene: TRBJ2-5
abundance: -

CDR3nt: TGTGCCAGCAGCCCGATCTACAGGACAGGTAACGAGCAGTACTTC
CDR3aa: CASSPIYRTGNEQYF
v_gene: TRBV7-9
d_gene: TRBD1
j_gene: TRBJ2-7
abundance: many

CDR3nt: TGTGCCAGCAGCTCGGACAGGGGAGGGAATCAGCCCCAGCATTTT
CDR3aa: CASSSDRGGNQPQHF
v_gene: TRBV7-9
d_gene: TRBD1
j_gene: TRBJ1-5
abundance: -

CDR3nt: TGTGCCAGCAGTTCCCCGGACAGGGGTAATGAAAAACTGTTTTTT
CDR3aa: CASSSPDRGNEKLFF
v_gene: TRBV27
d_gene: TRBD1
j_gene: TRBJ1-4
abundance: few

CDR3nt: TGTGCCAGCAGCTTAGCCTTGGAAAATGAGCAGTTCTTC
CDR3aa: CASSLALENEQFF
v_gene: TRBV11-3
d_gene: -
j_gene: TRBJ2-1
abundance: -

CDR3nt: TGTGCCAGCTCACCACTAGGAGGGGGCGCCTCCTACGAGCAGTACTTC
CDR3aa: CASSPLGGGASYEQYF
v_gene: TRBV18
d_gene: -
j_gene: TRBJ2-7
abundance: few

CDR3nt: TGTGCCAGCAGCCAAGAGACCCAGTACTTC
CDR3aa: CASSQETQYF
v_gene: TRBV14
d_gene: -
j_gene: TRBJ2-5
abundance: -

CDR3nt: TGTGCCAGCAGATTCCAACTAGCGGCCTACGAGCAGTACTTC
CDR3aa: CASRFQLAAYEQYF
v_gene: TRBV6-1
d_gene: TRBD2
j_gene: TRBJ2-7
abundance: few

CDR3nt: TGCGCCAGCAGCTTGGAGGGCAGGGCTGGCACTGAAGCTTTCTTT
CDR3aa: CASSLEGRAGTEAFF
v_gene: TRBV5-1
d_gene: -
j_gene: TRBJ1-1
abundance: many

CDR3nt: TGTGCCAGTAGCCTCGGGGGCAACGCAGGCTACACCTTC
CDR3aa: CASSLGGNAGYTF
v_gene: TRBV19
d_gene: -
j_gene: TRBJ1-2
abundance: -

CDR3nt: TGTGCCAGCAAGGACCCCACAGATACGCAGTATTTT
CDR3aa: CASKDPTDTQYF
v_gene: TRBV28
d_gene: -
j_gene: TRBJ2-3
abundance: -

CDR3nt: TGCGCCAGCAGCGCACAGAACTCCTACGAGCAGTACTTC
CDR3aa: CASSAQNSYEQYF
v_gene: TRBV5-1
d_gene: -
j_gene: TRBJ2-7
abundance: -

CDR3nt: TGCGCCAGCAGCCATCCCCAAGTTAATCAGCCCCAGCATTTT
CDR3aa: CASSHPQVNQPQHF
v_gene: TRBV4-1
d_gene: -
j_gene: TRBJ1-5
abundance: many

CDR3nt: TGTGCCAGCAGCTGGGCTAGCCAAGAGACCCAGTACTTC
CDR3aa: CASSWASQETQYF
v_gene: TRBV5-6
d_gene: -
j_gene: TRBJ2-5
abundance: -

CDR3nt: TGTGCCACTTTTCGACAGGGCCACACAGATACGCAGTATTTT
CDR3aa: CATFRQGHTDTQYF
v_gene: TRBV28
d_gene: TRBD1
j_gene: TRBJ2-3
abundance: few

CDR3nt: TGTGCCAGCAGCCAAACCGGGACTTGGGGGGTCGGCAATCAGCCCCAGCATTTT
CDR3aa: CASSQTGTWGVGNQPQHF
v_gene: TRBV28
d_gene: -
j_gene: TRBJ1-5
abundance: few

CDR3nt: TGTGCCAGCAGCTTCTGGACCGGGGAGCTGTTTTTT
CDR3aa: CASSFWTGELFF
v_gene: TRBV11-2
d_gene: -
j_gene: TRBJ2-2
abundance: few

CDR3nt: TGTGCCAGCTCACCAAGGGACGGCTCTGGGGCCAACGTCCTGACTTTC
CDR3aa: CASSPRDGSGANVLTF
v_gene: TRBV18
d_gene: -
j_gene: TRBJ2-6
abundance: -

CDR3nt: TGCAGCGTTGGAAACCACGCTGAAGCTTTCTTT
CDR3aa: CSVGNHAEAFF
v_gene: TRBV29-1
d_gene: -
j_gene: TRBJ1-1
abundance: many

CDR3nt: TGTGCCAGCAGTTCCAACCGTGAGGGACAGGGTATCAGCCACTACACCTTC
CDR3aa: CASSSNREGQGISHYTF
v_gene: TRBV28
d_gene: TRBD1
j_gene: TRBJ1-2
abundance: -

CDR3nt: TGCAGTGCTCTCACGGACCGTGGGCAGTTCTTC
CDR3aa: CSALTDRGQFF
v_gene: TRBV20-1
d_gene: -
j_gene: TRBJ2-1
abundance: -

CDR3nt: TGCGCCAGCAGCTTGGATCCAGGTACCTACGAGCAGTACTTC
CDR3aa: CASSLDPGTYEQYF
v_gene: TRBV5-1
d_gene: -
j_gene: TRBJ2-7
abundance: -

CDR3nt: TGCGCCAGCAGACTTCCCGGGACTAGCGATGAGCAGTTCTTC
CDR3aa: CASRLPGTSDEQFF
v_gene: TRBV5-1
d_gene: TRBD2
j_gene: TRBJ2-1
abundance: few

CDR3nt: TGTGCCAGTAAAGGAATCTTTTTCATCGAGCAGTACTTC
CDR3aa: CASKGIFFIEQYF
v_gene: TRBV19
d_gene: -
j_gene: TRBJ2-7
abundance: -

CDR3nt: TGTGCCAGCAGCTTGGGGGTTACAGGGGACGGCATTCAGTACTTC
CDR3aa: CASSLGVTGDGIQYF
v_gene: TRBV7-2
d_gene: TRBD1
j_gene: TRBJ2-4
abundance: few

CDR3nt: TGTGCCATCAGTGGGTGGGAGGGGTACGATGAGCAGTTCTTC
CDR3aa: CAISGWEGYDEQFF
v_gene: TRBV10-3
d_gene: TRBD2
j_gene: TRBJ2-1
abundance: few

CDR3nt: TGTGCCAGCAGCGTAGAAAGGACCGCACCCTACGAGCAGTACTTC
CDR3aa: CASSVERTAPYEQYF
v_gene: TRBV11-1
d_gene: -
j_gene: TRBJ2-7
abundance: few

CDR3nt: TGTGCCAGCAGTCCCCCCGGATCAAAAGGTGAAAAACTGTTTTTT
CDR3aa: CASSPPGSKGEKLFF
v_gene: TRBV28
d_gene: -
j_gene: TRBJ1-4
abundance: once

CDR3nt: TGTGCCAGCAGCTTTCTTGGGGGGGAGAACACTGAAGCTTTCTTT
CDR3aa: CASSFLGGENTEAFF
v_gene: TRBV11-2
d_gene: -
j_gene: TRBJ1-1
abundance: many